The 21 T cell receptor beta chains below come from one sample, sequenced in a study of blood T cell repertoires in COVID-19. Data came from immunoSEQ multiplex PCR; TCRdb stores just in-frame clones and leaves some out. The table has 80,000 or so clones, approximately 80% seen once. Sequencing was done on a sample of peripheral blood. The receptors come from a man at least 80 years old with acute or convalescent COVID-19.

This chain links TRBV4-1 with TRBJ2-7; a weak D match, TRBD2 (5 bases). The CDR3 is 15 amino acids. V was trimmed by 4 bases and J by 1 base, leaving 14 bases between them. Germline-derived CDR1 and CDR2 are MGHRA and YSYEKL. CDR3 coding DNA: TGCGCCAGCAGCCGTAGCGAATTAAGATCCTACGAGCAGTACTTC. Translation: CASSRSELRSYEQYF.

This clone was observed once. The CDR3 sequence: CASSTRVAGGASGANVLTF. DNA for the CDR3: TGTGCCAGCTCAACTAGGGTGGCGGGAGGAGCCTCTGGGGCCAACGTCCTGACTTTC. The rearrangement uses TRBV18 and TRBJ2-6, with 8 positions matching TRBD2. CDR1 and CDR2 from the germline V gene are KGHSH and LQKENI. The length of the CDR3 is 19 residues. J was trimmed by 0 bases and V by 5 bases; bases with no gene match: 12.

The V and J genes are TRBV12-3 or TRBV12-4 and TRBJ2-5, with D perhaps TRBD2 (5 bases). V lost 5 bases and J 7 bases, leaving 14 bases between the germline ends. The CDR3 sequence is 13 residues long. CDR3 residues: CASSTTFAGTQYF. The CDR3 DNA reads TGTGCCAGCAGTACCACATTCGCGGGGACCCAGTACTTC.

The chain combines TRBV7-9 with TRBJ2-7; 11 bases are shared with TRBD2. The CDR3 sequence is 14 residues long. The trim removed 4 bases at V and 3 bases at J, leaving 2 bases unmatched. Germline V gene data show CDR1 as SEHNR and CDR2 as FQNEAQ (reference sequence). CDR3 nucleotides: TGTGCCAGCAGCTCTAGCGGGAGGCACTACGAGCAGTACTTC. Its translation: CASSSSGRHYEQYF.

The chain has TRBV28 and TRBJ1-5, with D uncertain. V was clipped by 4 bases and J by 4 bases, with 8 bases between them. Germline loops: CDR1 MDHEN, CDR2 SYDVKM. The CDR3 totals 13 residues. The CDR3 spells CASSYDGNQPQHF. CDR3 DNA sequence: TGTGCCAGCAGTTATGACGGGAATCAGCCCCAGCATTTT.

The CDR3 DNA reads TGTGCCAGCAGTGATGAGTTCGGCAATCAGCCCCAGCATTTT. Protein sequence: CASSDEFGNQPQHF. This sequence joins TRBV2 and TRBJ1-5, with unresolved D. Trimming shortened V by 3 bases and J by 2 bases, and 8 bases separated the two germline ends. Germline assignment: CDR1 SNHLY and CDR2 FYNNEI. The CDR3 sequence is 14 residues long.

This rearrangement joins TRBV28 to TRBJ1-1; 9 nucleotides align to TRBD1. J lost 2 bases, V lost 8 bases, and 12 bases had no gene match. The CDR3 is 16 residues long. Germline V lookup: CDR1 MDHEN, CDR2 SYDVKM. The CDR3 is CASRDRDKGGNTEAFF. The CDR3 DNA sequence: TGTGCCAGCCGGGACAGGGACAAAGGGGGAAACACTGAAGCTTTCTTT.

This clone was observed once. At one end the junction does not follow the germline gene, possibly because of a read error. V gene TRBV7-7 combines with J gene TRBJ2-7; 8 positions agree with TRBD2. The CDR3 has 15 residues. Germline values: CDR1 SSHAT, CDR2 FNYEAQ (reference sequence). The CDR3 sequence: CASSSLGTSSYEQYF. Written as DNA, the CDR3 is TGTGCTAGCAGCTCCTTAGGGACTAGCTCCTACGAGCAGTACTTC.

V and J are TRBV5-6 and TRBJ2-2; tentative D call: TRBD2 (5 bases). Germline V lookup: CDR1 SGHDT, CDR2 YYEEEE. The V end was cut by 0 bases, the J end by 3 bases, with 9 bases between. The CDR3 length is 15 residues. CDR3 in amino acids: CASSLGLTYTGELFF. In nucleotides, the CDR3 is TGTGCCAGCAGCTTGGGACTAACTTACACCGGGGAGCTGTTTTTT.

This clone came up once. The chain joins TRBV6-5 to TRBJ1-1, with D unclear. Germline V CDR1 and CDR2: MNHEY, SVGAGI. Trimming took 7 bases from V and 2 from J, leaving 11 bases between them. The length of the CDR3 is 13 residues. This CDR3 is CASNRELNTEAFF. DNA of the CDR3: TGTGCCAGCAATCGCGAGCTAAACACTGAAGCTTTCTTT.

The chain's CDR3 is CASSQQGNTIYF. CDR3 DNA: TGTGCCAGCAGCCAACAGGGAAACACCATATATTTT. The chain combines TRBV2 with TRBJ1-3; D not resolved. CDR1 and CDR2 from the germline V gene are SNHLY and FYNNEI. Trimming removed 6 bases at V and 4 bases at J, with 7 bases between. CDR3 size: 12 residues. Full variable domain (rest looked up from reference TRBV2 and TRBJ1-3): EPEVTQTPSHQVTQMGQEVILRCVPISNHLYFYWYRQILGQKVEFLVSFYNNEISEKSEIFDDQFSVERPDGSNFTLKIRSTKLEDSAMYFCASSQQGNTIYFGEGSWLTVV.

This CDR3 is CASSSAREGRGKGANTGELFF. The DNA of the CDR3 is TGCGCCAGCAGCTCCGCGAGAGAGGGCAGGGGGAAAGGCGCGAACACCGGGGAGCTGTTTTTT. The chain recombines TRBV5-1 with TRBJ2-2; TRBD1 matches at 7 bases. The junction had 20 bases not matched to a gene; V was cut back by 3 bases and J by 0 bases. The CDR3 consists of 21 residues. Germline values: CDR1 SGHRS, CDR2 YFSETQ.

The chain carries TRBV7-9 and TRBJ2-7, with D tentatively TRBD2 (5 bases). The CDR3 consists of 14 residues. The germline V and J ends were trimmed by 5 bases and 2 bases, with 13 bases remaining between them. The V gene's germline CDR1 is SEHNR and CDR2 FQNEAQ (reference sequence). The CDR3 DNA follows: TGTGCCAGCAGCCTATACGGGGTTACCTACGAGCAGTACTTC. Encoded protein: CASSLYGVTYEQYF.

This chain joins TRBV27 and TRBJ1-4; 7 bases agree with TRBD1. Germline assignment: CDR1 MNHEY and CDR2 SMNVEV (reference sequence). V was clipped by 6 bases and J by 4 bases; unmatched bases: 8. CDR3 size: 15 residues. In DNA form, the CDR3 reads TGTGCCAGCAGGACAGGGAAGATTCTTAATGAAAAACTGTTTTTT. Residues: CASRTGKILNEKLFF.

The rearrangement links TRBV5-1 to TRBJ1-1; maybe TRBD1 (6 bases). Trimming removed 2 bases at V and 4 bases at J, with 9 bases between. Germline CDR1 is SGHRS and CDR2 is YFSETQ. CDR3 length: 13 amino acids. The CDR3, as DNA: TGCGCCAGCAGCTTAGGGGGGGTCACTGAAGCTTTCTTT. Residues: CASSLGGVTEAFF.

This clone has only a few counts. The gene calls are TRBV3-1 (or the pseudogene TRBV3-2) and TRBJ2-7, with 10 positions matching TRBD1. The CDR3 sequence is 17 residues long. The V gene end was trimmed by 3 bases and the J gene end by 7 bases; junction bases not matched to a gene: 15. CDR1 and CDR2 (germline): LGHDT, YNNKEL (reference sequence). For the CDR3, the DNA is TGTGCCAGCAGCCATGGTGTTGGAAGGACAGGGGGAAATGAGCAGTACTTC. Protein sequence: CASSHGVGRTGGNEQYF.

This clone has a handful of counts. The genes are TRBV5-1 and TRBJ1-1, with D unresolved. Trimming stripped 0 bases from V and 1 base from J, with 10 bases between. Germline values: CDR1 SGHRS, CDR2 YFSETQ. This CDR3 is built from 15 residues. CDR3: CASSLANSANTEAFF. The CDR3 nucleotides read TGCGCCAGCAGCTTGGCCAACAGTGCGAACACTGAAGCTTTCTTT.

V and J are TRBV11-3 and TRBJ1-1, with a weak D call TRBD1 (6 bases). V lost 6 bases, J lost 10 bases, and 15 bases lay in between. The length of the CDR3 is 12 residues. Per germline, CDR1 SGHNT and CDR2 YENEEA. The CDR3 protein is CASSLGASGAFF. CDR3 nucleotide sequence: TGTGCCAGCAGTTTGGGGGCATCGGGAGCTTTCTTT.

CDR3 in amino acids: CASSLTSAFSYEQYF. The CDR3 nucleotides read TGTGCCAGCAGCCTTACTAGCGCTTTCTCCTACGAGCAGTACTTC. The chain combines TRBV3-1 (or the pseudogene TRBV3-2) with TRBJ2-7; the match to TRBD2 covers 7 bases. Trimming cost V 4 bases and J 0 bases; bases outside gene matches: 6. CDR1 is LGHDT and CDR2 is YNNKEL in the germline V gene (reference sequence). The CDR3 has 15 residues.

The chain couples TRBV11-2 to TRBJ2-4, with D possibly being TRBD1 (5 bases). The germline V and J ends were trimmed by 1 base and 15 bases, with 13 bases remaining between them. Germline assignment: CDR1 SGHAT and CDR2 FQNNGV. The CDR3 is 12 amino acids. In DNA, the CDR3 is TGTGCCAGCAGCTTAGTTGACAGTTGGAGGTACTTC. It encodes CASSLVDSWRYF.

CDR3 protein: CASSAGLIQTYEQYF. CDR3 in DNA: TGTGCCAGCAGTGCAGGACTTATTCAGACCTACGAGCAGTACTTC. The chain is built from TRBV28 and TRBJ2-7; weak D call: TRBD2 (5 bases). Germline values: CDR1 MDHEN, CDR2 SYDVKM. Trimming removed 5 bases from V and 2 bases from J, with 16 bases in between. CDR3 length: 15 residues.